This T cell receptor (beta chain) was captured in a study of persistence of HIV-infected CD4 T cells. Study information: Multiple blood draws of up to about 180 mL, except a couple of donors with single leukapheresis.

As to this clone: Its antigen is as yet unknown.

This was the immunoSEQ version 4 assay in survey mode. Template was genomic DNA at approximately 10 ng/uL, with up to roughly 1 ug used per sample. Method: immunoSEQ multiplex PCR; TCRdb's copy keeps in-frame clones and lacks some. The sample lists under 20,000 clones; roughly two thirds were seen once. CDR3 size: 15 residues. V was pared by 0 bases and J by 3 bases, with 8 bases between. From germline, CDR1 is LNHDA and CDR2 SQIVND (reference sequence). Whole-study findings and limits: Degenerate expanded CDR3beta sequences were enriched among CMV- and Gag-responding cells.

Overlapping HIV-1 Gag 15-mer peptides at about 1 ug per peptide per mL were used. Responding CD4+ T cells were sorted by upregulation of both CD40 ligand and CD69. Donors had CD4+ T cell counts above 400 cells/uL and were CMV-seropositive. This sequence originates from an adult woman with HIV who was CMV-seropositive. The sample here was CD4+ T cells sorted from PBMCs after 18-hour stimulation, taken from a patient who received antiretroviral therapy. The rearrangement joins TRBV19 to TRBJ2-2; perhaps TRBD2 as D (6 bases). CDR3 DNA sequence: TGTGCCAGTAGTATAGACGGGGGAGACACCGGGGAGCTGTTTTTT. Translated: CASSIDGGDTGELFF.